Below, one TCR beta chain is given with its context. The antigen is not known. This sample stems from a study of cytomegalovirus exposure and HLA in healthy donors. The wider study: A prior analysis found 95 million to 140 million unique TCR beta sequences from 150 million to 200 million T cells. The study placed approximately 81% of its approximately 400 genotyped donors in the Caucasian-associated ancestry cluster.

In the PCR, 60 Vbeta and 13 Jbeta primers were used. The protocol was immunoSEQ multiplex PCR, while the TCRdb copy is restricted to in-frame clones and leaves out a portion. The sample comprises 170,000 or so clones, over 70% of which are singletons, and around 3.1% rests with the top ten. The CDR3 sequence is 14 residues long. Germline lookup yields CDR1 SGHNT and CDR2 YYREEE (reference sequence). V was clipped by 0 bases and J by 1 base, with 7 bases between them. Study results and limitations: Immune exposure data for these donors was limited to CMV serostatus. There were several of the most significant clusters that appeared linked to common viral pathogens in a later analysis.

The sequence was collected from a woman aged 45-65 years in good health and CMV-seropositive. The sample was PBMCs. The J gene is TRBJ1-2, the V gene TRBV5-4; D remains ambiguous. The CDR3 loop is CASSLDRFNYGYTF. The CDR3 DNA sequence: TGTGCCAGCAGCTTGGACCGGTTTAACTATGGCTACACCTTC.